The entry that follows covers one T cell receptor beta chain sequence. The target of this receptor is not known. No much larger clone is present one base from it, and per-base qualities are unavailable. TCR CDR3 regions were amplified from genomic DNA by multiplex PCR using the deep immunoSEQ assay. Extracted genomic DNA from each cell subset was spread evenly across all wells of several immunoSEQ 96-well plates, with each plate serving as a replicate. For sorted subsets, approximately 210 ng genomic DNA, equal to 30,000 to 35,000 T cell genomes, was loaded into each replicate PCR. The purified libraries were quantified using a Qubit 3.0 fluorometer, sized with a Bioanalyzer 2100, and then quantified again using the KAPA Library Quantification kit. A separate single-read 150-cycle Illumina NextSeq 550 flow cell was used to sequence each immunoSEQ 96-well plate. The paper's data handling went like this. The immunoSEQ output contained only junctional sequences without quality scores, so filtering could not match that applied to full-length reads. Sequences were annotated with PyIR, a Python wrapper for IgBLAST v1.9, and V/J genes and CDR3 were assigned using IMGT germline references. Reads were filtered out if the reads had weak V/J assignments (E-value above 1e-6), no CDR3, stop codons, out-of-frame junctions, or ambiguous translated residues. V3J clonotypes were defined as sequences sharing an identical inferred V gene, J gene, and CDR3 amino acid sequence. Percentage overlap between repertoires was computed as shared unique clonotypes divided by the size of the smaller repertoire. Richness of each repertoire was evaluated using RTK rarefaction, the Chao1 estimator, and Recon v2.1 estimates of unobserved clonotypes. OLGA was used to compute generation probabilities for all TCRbeta clonotypes that the gDNA method yielded from a few donors. TCRdb's version of the immuneACCESS table is confined to in-frame rearrangements and falls short of the full clone set. An unresolved V gene accounts for under half of the shortfall where checked; the remainder is of unknown origin. V, J and clone size derive from that table, while D and trimming were established from the DNA sequence. The sample table contains roughly 1.5 million clones; only one count was recorded for 95% to 99% of them. The top ten hold about 0.4% of the sample.

The donors were healthy, HIV-negative adults who had no recently reported acute infections or vaccinations. All donors were Caucasian adults living in Nashville, Tennessee, USA. CD4+ T cells were enriched by magnetic negative selection, after which naive cells were positively selected on CD45RA and the negative fraction was taken as the memory subset. After blood collection by leukapheresis, PBMCs were isolated using Ficoll-Histopaque density gradient centrifugation and then cryopreserved in the vapor phase of liquid nitrogen. Purity and quantity of every magnetically sorted T cell population were checked by analytical flow cytometry. Each sorted fraction had its genomic DNA isolated and then quantified by UV absorbance on a Nanodrop 2000c. Including the terminal cysteine and phenylalanine, the CDR3 comprises 18 residues. CDR3 DNA is the only sequence kept; it has 54 bases, read in frame from the first base. The V end gives up 4 bases and the J end 7 bases, leaving 19 bases in the junction not matched to a gene. The germline V gene provides CDR1 SGDLS and CDR2 YYNGEE.

This record belongs to a study of shared clonotypes between healthy human individuals (dated by TCRdb to about 2020). Study-level background: A couple of women and a few men aged 18 to 49 years were included in the cohort. To increase sequencing depth and limit assay-specific biases, different laboratories used diverse techniques to prepare libraries and sequence TCR repertoires. Per donor, leukapheresis produced somewhere between about 0.94 and 9.5 billion PBMCs. The study deeply sequenced blood TCR repertoires of five healthy adults to estimate repertoire size and the extent of clonotype sharing between individuals. Per donor, three plates each were used for CD4 naive and CD4 memory, two for CD8 naive, and one for CD8 memory. Points the paper makes about the study in general: Naive subsets generally had larger estimated clonotype richness than memory subsets. Incomplete sequencing was indicated by rarefaction of sorted-subset datasets, despite the large sequencing depth. Across a handful of donors, approximately 4.9% of naive CD4, roughly 3.8% of naive CD8, around 2.5% of memory CD4, and over 0.35% of memory CD8 clonotypes were shared. Based on pairwise subsampling, the degree of clonotype sharing among donors was expected to be affected by sequencing depth. Higher generation probabilities were observed for clonotypes shared by all four sorted-subset donors than for non-shared clonotypes. Because the study included only a small number of donors, the genetic and exposure-history diversity represented was limited. Sampling was limited to blood, and TCR repertoires in tissue likely differ from TCR repertoires in blood.

This TCR derives from a man aged 25-40 years in good health. The V and J genes are TRBV9 and TRBJ2-7, and TRBD2 aligns with 11 junction nucleotides. Sample: naive CD4+ T cells sorted from blood. This specimen's cell subset or site label, per the study, means: CD45RA+ positively selected. The DNA is as follows: TGTGCCAGCAGCTCTACTAGCGGGAGTACCCCACTTTCGCGAGAGCAGTACTTC. Its product reads: CASSSTSGSTPLSREQYF.